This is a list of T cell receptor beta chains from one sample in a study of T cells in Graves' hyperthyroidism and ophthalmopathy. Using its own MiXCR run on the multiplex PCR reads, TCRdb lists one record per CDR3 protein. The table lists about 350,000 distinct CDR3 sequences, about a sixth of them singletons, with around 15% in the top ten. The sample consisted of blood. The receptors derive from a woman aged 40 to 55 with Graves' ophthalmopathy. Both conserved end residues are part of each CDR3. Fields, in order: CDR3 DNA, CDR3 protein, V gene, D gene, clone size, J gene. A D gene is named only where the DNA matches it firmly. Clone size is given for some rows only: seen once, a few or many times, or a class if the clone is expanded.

CDR3 DNA: TGTGCCAGCAGTTACGATGGCTACACCTTC; CDR3 protein: CASSYDGYTF; V gene: TRBV6-2/TRBV6-3; D gene: .; clone size: .; J gene: TRBJ1-2
CDR3 DNA: TGTGCCAGCAAACCCGGGGGGATGGGCAATCAGCCCCAGCATTTT; CDR3 protein: CASKPGGMGNQPQHF; V gene: TRBV6-1; D gene: .; clone size: many; J gene: TRBJ1-5
CDR3 DNA: TGTGCCAGCAGTTTGGTGGGAGGCTACGAGCAGTACTTC; CDR3 protein: CASSLVGGYEQYF; V gene: TRBV12-3/TRBV12-4; D gene: .; clone size: many; J gene: TRBJ2-7
CDR3 DNA: TGCAGTGCCCGGCCAGGGAGGGCAGAGACCCAGTACTTC; CDR3 protein: CSARPGRAETQYF; V gene: TRBV20-1; D gene: TRBD2; clone size: many; J gene: TRBJ2-5
CDR3 DNA: TGTGCCAGCAGTTACTCTGGCAGGGTGAGCTCCTACGAGCAGTACTTC; CDR3 protein: CASSYSGRVSSYEQYF; V gene: TRBV6-5; D gene: .; clone size: .; J gene: TRBJ2-7
CDR3 DNA: TGTGCCAGTAAACCCATAGCAGGACTCTATGGCTACATCTTC; CDR3 protein: CASKPIAGLYGYIF; V gene: TRBV2; D gene: .; clone size: .; J gene: TRBJ1-2
CDR3 DNA: TGTGCCAGCAGCCAAGGCGGGGGGTACGGGGGCGTCCCTGTCGAGCAGTACTTC; CDR3 protein: CASSQGGGYGGVPVEQYF; V gene: TRBV11-2; D gene: TRBD2; clone size: many; J gene: TRBJ2-7
CDR3 DNA: TGTGCCAGCAGCCCACAGGGTTTATCGAATTCACCCCTCCACTTT; CDR3 protein: CASSPQGLSNSPLHF; V gene: TRBV27; D gene: .; clone size: many; J gene: TRBJ1-6
CDR3 DNA: TGTGCCAGCAGTTTATGGGCGGAGACCCAGTACTTC; CDR3 protein: CASSLWAETQYF; V gene: TRBV28; D gene: .; clone size: .; J gene: TRBJ2-5
CDR3 DNA: TGCAGTGCTAGAGATCTCAGGACAGTCATGTCGAACACCGGGGAGCTGTTTTTT; CDR3 protein: CSARDLRTVMSNTGELFF; V gene: TRBV20-1; D gene: .; clone size: many; J gene: TRBJ2-2
CDR3 DNA: TGCGCCAGCAGCCAAGAAAAGCGGTCCCTAGCCAAAAACATTCAGTACTTC; CDR3 protein: CASSQEKRSLAKNIQYF; V gene: TRBV4-3; D gene: .; clone size: many; J gene: TRBJ2-4
CDR3 DNA: TGTGCCAGCAGCGTAGGTGGCTACACCGGGGAGCTGTTTTTT; CDR3 protein: CASSVGGYTGELFF; V gene: TRBV28; D gene: .; clone size: many; J gene: TRBJ2-2
CDR3 DNA: TGTGCCAGCAGTTCGACTGGTTTCAATCAGCCCCAGCATTTT; CDR3 protein: CASSSTGFNQPQHF; V gene: TRBV2; D gene: .; clone size: many; J gene: TRBJ1-5
CDR3 DNA: TGTGCCAGCATTAAATCACAGGGAAAGAACACTGAAGCTTTCTTT; CDR3 protein: CASIKSQGKNTEAFF; V gene: TRBV28; D gene: .; clone size: .; J gene: TRBJ1-1